The 21 T cell receptor beta chains reported below all come from one sample, sequenced in a study of CD8 T cells in ankylosing spondylitis. TCRdb reprocessed the 5' RACE reads via MiXCR and lists one record per CDR3 protein. The table lists 200,000 to 300,000 distinct CDR3 sequences, about 11% of them singletons. Input material: blood, either unsorted or a sorted T cell fraction (not recorded which). The receptors derive from a male donor with ankylosing spondylitis or in good health (not recorded which).

The chain employs TRBV20-1 and TRBJ2-5; perhaps D is TRBD1 or TRBD2 (6 bases each). The germline V gene has CDR1 DFQATT and CDR2 SNEGSKA (reference sequence). The CDR3 totals 11 residues. The V and J ends lost 5 bases and 5 bases respectively, with 9 bases between them. The CDR3 bases are TGCAGTGCTTGGGGGGCGGAGACCCAGTACTTC. This sequence encodes CSAWGAETQYF.

In this sample, this clonotype turned up a few times. The chain employs TRBV12-3 or TRBV12-4 and TRBJ2-1; D ambiguous. The ends were cut back, 3 bases at V and 3 bases at J, with 9 bases in the middle. The CDR3 loop spans 14 amino acids. CDR3 coding DNA: TGTGCCAGCAGTTTTGTGTCGGTCTACAATGAGCAGTTCTTC. It is translated as CASSFVSVYNEQFF.

This clonotype was seen a few times. This chain links TRBV29-1 with TRBJ1-1; D remains ambiguous. The CDR3 consists of 11 residues. Germline CDR1 and CDR2: SQVTM and ANQGSEA. Trimming stripped 7 bases from V and 6 bases from J, with 12 bases between. The CDR3 nucleotides are TGCAGCGCCCGGCGGGTGGCTGAAGCTTTCTTT. It specifies CSARRVAEAFF. The variable domain in full, completed from reference TRBV29-1 and TRBJ1-1, reads SAVISQKPSRDICQRGTSLTIQCQVDSQVTMMFWYRQQPGQSLTLIATANQGSEATYESGFVIDKFPISRPNLTFSTLTVSNMSPEDSSIYLCSARRVAEAFFGQGTRLTVV.

This sequence joins TRBV30 and TRBJ1-5, with D tentatively TRBD1 (6 bases). Between the trimmed V and J ends, which lost 4 bases and 0 bases, there was a span of 10 bases. There are 14 residues in the CDR3. Germline CDR1 is GTSNPN and CDR2 is SVGIG (reference sequence). In DNA, the CDR3 is TGTGCCTGGACTCCGACAGGTAGCAATCAGCCCCAGCATTTT. Protein sequence: CAWTPTGSNQPQHF.

This clonotype was recorded at least ten times. V usage is TRBV20-1 and J usage is TRBJ1-2, with D hard to call. CDR3 size: 12 residues. The germline V and J ends were trimmed by 6 bases and 1 base, with 9 bases remaining between them. Per germline, CDR1 DFQATT and CDR2 SNEGSKA (reference sequence). The CDR3 DNA reads as TGCAGTGCCATCTGGGGTAACTATGGCTACACCTTC. It codes for CSAIWGNYGYTF.

The V call is TRBV9, the J call TRBJ1-1; TRBD1 is a possible D gene (5 bases). Germline-derived CDR1 and CDR2 are SGDLS and YYNGEE. The V end was cut by 0 bases, the J end by 4 bases, with 7 bases between. This CDR3 comprises 13 residues. The CDR3 DNA sequence: TGTGCCAGCAGCGTAGGCAGGGTCACTGAAGCTTTCTTT. This codes for CASSVGRVTEAFF.

This clonotype was seen repeatedly, ten times or more. This sequence joins TRBV7-2 and TRBJ2-3; D perhaps matches TRBD1 (5 bases). The CDR3 is made up of 15 amino acids. Germline V gene lookup returns CDR1 SGHTA and CDR2 FQGNSA. V lost 1 base and J lost 4, with 12 bases in between. The DNA of the CDR3 is TGTGCCAGCAGCTTAGGCCCAGGGAACGCAGATACGCAGTATTTT. Protein: CASSLGPGNADTQYF.

The rearrangement joins TRBV30 to TRBJ1-5, with a weak D call TRBD1 (6 bases). Germline V lookup: CDR1 GTSNPN, CDR2 SVGIG (reference sequence). The CDR3 is 13 amino acids. Trimming took off 1 base at V and 6 bases at J, with 10 bases between the two ends. CDR3 sequence (DNA): TGTGCCTGGAGTGGTGGGGGCAGTCAGCCCCAGCATTTT. It yields the protein CAWSGGGSQPQHF.

This chain links TRBV20-1 with TRBJ2-7; D remains unclear. Germline CDR1 is DFQATT and CDR2 is SNEGSKA (reference sequence). The CDR3 is 14 residues long. Trimming stripped 3 bases from V and 2 bases from J, with 14 bases between. In DNA, the CDR3 is TGCAGTGCTAGGGCTGGAGCCCAAACCTACGAGCAGTACTTC. This gives the protein CSARAGAQTYEQYF.

The sample holds many counts of this clonotype. The rearrangement links TRBV3-1 to TRBJ2-2; D might be TRBD2 (6 bases). The ends were cut back, 4 bases at V and 1 base at J, with 10 bases in the middle. Germline V gives CDR1 LGHDT, CDR2 YNNKEL (reference sequence). The CDR3 contains 15 residues. CDR3 protein: CASSPRRGNTGELFF. The CDR3 region has the DNA TGTGCCAGCAGCCCGCGGCGGGGGAACACCGGGGAGCTGTTTTTT.

This clonotype was found many times. This sequence joins TRBV2 and TRBJ2-5; 8 bases match TRBD2. Trimming removed 0 bases from V and 5 bases from J; junction bases left unmatched: 8. The CDR3 spans 16 residues. Germline-derived CDR1 and CDR2 are SNHLY and FYNNEI. The CDR3 nucleotides read TGTGCCAGCAGTGAAGCCCGGGGGGGTATAGTGGAGACCCAGTACTTC. Its translation: CASSEARGGIVETQYF.

This clonotype was picked up many times. This chain uses TRBV5-1 with TRBJ2-1, with 11 bases lining up with TRBD2. The CDR3 runs to 16 residues. Germline CDR1 SGHRS, CDR2 YFSETQ. V trimming: 4 bases; J trimming: 3 bases; junction bases outside the gene matches: 6. The CDR3 region is CASSPTSGALYNEQFF. For the CDR3, the DNA is TGCGCCAGCAGCCCGACTAGCGGGGCCCTCTACAATGAGCAGTTCTTC.

The V gene is TRBV11-2, the J gene TRBJ2-1, with D tentatively TRBD2 (5 bases). V lost 0 bases and J 0 bases, leaving 9 bases between the germline ends. CDR3 size: 16 residues. Germline V gives CDR1 SGHAT, CDR2 FQNNGV. The CDR3 reads CASSLDQAGSYNEQFF. The CDR3 bases are TGTGCCAGCAGCTTAGATCAGGCGGGCTCCTACAATGAGCAGTTCTTC.

This clonotype occurred many times. The chain uses TRBV7-6 and TRBJ2-1, with no clear D. The CDR3 has 15 residues. CDR1 and CDR2 from the germline V gene are SGHVS and FNYEAQ. V was shortened by 1 base and J by 0 bases, with 7 bases between the two germline ends. This chain's CDR3 is CASSLGSSSYNEQFF. CDR3 nucleotide sequence: TGTGCCAGCAGCTTAGGGTCTAGCTCCTACAATGAGCAGTTCTTC.

This clonotype was counted many times. The V and J genes are TRBV20-1 and TRBJ1-2; D unclear. The CDR3 contains 13 residues. Germline lookup yields CDR1 DFQATT and CDR2 SNEGSKA (reference sequence). CDR3 coding DNA: TGCGGCAGTGCGAAGAGCGGTAACTATGGCTACACCTTC. This translates into CGSAKSGNYGYTF.

This clonotype was seen ten or more times. The CDR3: CASSYRAGELFF. The CDR3 nucleotides are TGTGCCAGCAGTTACAGGGCCGGGGAGCTGTTTTTT. The V gene is TRBV3-1, the J gene TRBJ2-2; D perhaps matches TRBD1 (6 bases). The CDR3 extends over 12 amino acids. Germline V gene sequence: CDR1 LGHDT, CDR2 YNNKEL (reference sequence). Trimming cost V 6 bases and J 6 bases, with 8 bases left between them.

Regarding this clonotype: A much larger clonotype is one base distant, so this may be a read error. The chain carries TRBV3-1 and TRBJ2-6, with 9 bases matching TRBD1. Germline values: CDR1 LGHDT, CDR2 YNNKEL (reference sequence). V was clipped by 4 bases and J by 0 bases; unmatched bases: 4. The CDR3 covers 17 residues. The CDR3 loop is CASSPGTGYSGANVLTF. CDR3 nucleotides: TGTGCCAGCAGCCCCGGGACAGGGTACTCTGGGGCCAACGTCCTGACTTTC.

This clonotype was counted many times. Written as DNA, the CDR3 is TGCGCCAGCAGCTTGGGGTCCGGCTCCTACAATGAGCAGTTCTTC. As protein: CASSLGSGSYNEQFF. The chain recombines TRBV5-1 with TRBJ2-1; D is unclear. The CDR3 is 15 amino acids. The V end was cut by 0 bases, the J end by 0 bases, with 7 bases between. The germline gives CDR1 SGHRS, CDR2 YFSETQ.

This clonotype was seen at least ten times. The chain employs TRBV10-3 and TRBJ2-2; 7 bases agree with TRBD2. Unmatched junction bases numbered 2, after V lost 4 bases and J lost 0 bases. Germline V gene lookup returns CDR1 ENHRY and CDR2 SYGVKD. This CDR3 has 15 amino acids. CDR3 nucleotides: TGTGCCATCAGTGCGGGGGGTGCGAACACCGGGGAGCTGTTTTTT. The encoded protein is CAISAGGANTGELFF.

The sample holds many counts of this clonotype. The chain has TRBV20-1 and TRBJ2-1; D gene uncertain. This CDR3 contains 14 residues. Germline V lookup: CDR1 DFQATT, CDR2 SNEGSKA (reference sequence). V was cut by 3 bases and J by 9 bases, with 18 bases left in between. The CDR3 DNA reads as TGCAGTGCTAGCGGTAGATCATCATCGGGTGAGCAGTTCTTC. Protein product: CSASGRSSSGEQFF.

This clonotype was seen repeatedly, ten times or more. The V and J genes are TRBV12-3 or TRBV12-4 and TRBJ1-2, with D unresolved. This CDR3 has 17 amino acids. Trimming left V 3 bases short and J 2 bases short, with 19 bases between. In DNA, the CDR3 is TGTGCCAGCAGTTTCCGCCCCTCATGGAAGGGCAACTATGGCTACACCTTC. This encodes CASSFRPSWKGNYGYTF.